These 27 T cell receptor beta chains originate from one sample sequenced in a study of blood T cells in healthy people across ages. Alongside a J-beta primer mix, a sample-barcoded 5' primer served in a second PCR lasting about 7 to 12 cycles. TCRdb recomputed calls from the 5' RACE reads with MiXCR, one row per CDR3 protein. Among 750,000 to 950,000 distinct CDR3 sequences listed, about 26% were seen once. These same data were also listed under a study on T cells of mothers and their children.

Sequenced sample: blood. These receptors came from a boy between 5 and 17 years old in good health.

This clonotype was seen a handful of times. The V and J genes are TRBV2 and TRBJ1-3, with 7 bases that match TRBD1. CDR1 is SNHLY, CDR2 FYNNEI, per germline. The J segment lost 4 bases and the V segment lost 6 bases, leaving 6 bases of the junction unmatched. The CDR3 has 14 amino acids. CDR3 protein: CASSAGGGGNTIYF. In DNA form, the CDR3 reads TGTGCCAGCAGCGCCGGAGGGGGCGGAAACACCATATATTTT.

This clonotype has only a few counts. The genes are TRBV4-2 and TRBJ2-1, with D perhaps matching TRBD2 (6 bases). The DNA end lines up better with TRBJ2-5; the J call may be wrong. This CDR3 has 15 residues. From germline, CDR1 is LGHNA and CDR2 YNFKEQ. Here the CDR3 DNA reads TGTGCCAGCAGCCCCGTCCGGGAAGCGGGAGAGACCCAGTACTTC. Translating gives CASSPVREAGETQYF.

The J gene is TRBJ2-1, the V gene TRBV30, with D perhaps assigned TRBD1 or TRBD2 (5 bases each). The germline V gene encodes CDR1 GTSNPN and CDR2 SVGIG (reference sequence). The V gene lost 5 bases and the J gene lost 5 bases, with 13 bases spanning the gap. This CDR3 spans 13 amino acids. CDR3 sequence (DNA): TGTGCCTGGGAAAGGGACGGGAACAATGAGCAGTTCTTC. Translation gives CAWERDGNNEQFF. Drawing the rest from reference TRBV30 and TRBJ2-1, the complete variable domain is SQTIHQWPATLVQPVGSPLSLECTVEGTSNPNLYWYRQAAGRGLQLLFYSVGIGQISSEVPQNLSASRPQDRQFILSSKKLLLSDSGFYLCAWERDGNNEQFFGPGTRLTVL.

CDR3 loop: CASSSPDRFGTKNIQYF. The CDR3 coding sequence is TGTGCCAGCAGTTCCCCGGACAGGTTTGGGACCAAAAACATTCAGTACTTC. V usage is TRBV27 and J usage is TRBJ2-4; 7 bases are a match to TRBD1. CDR1 and CDR2 (germline): MNHEY, SMNVEV (reference sequence). Trimming at V came to 4 bases and at J to 2 bases, leaving 11 bases not matched to a gene. The CDR3 length is 17 residues.

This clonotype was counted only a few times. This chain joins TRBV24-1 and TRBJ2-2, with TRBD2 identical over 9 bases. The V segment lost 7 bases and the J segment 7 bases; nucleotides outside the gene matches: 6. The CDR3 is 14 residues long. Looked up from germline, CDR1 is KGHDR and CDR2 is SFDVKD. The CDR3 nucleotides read TGTGCCACCAGCCTAGCGGGGATGGGCGGGGAGCTGTTTTTT. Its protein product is CATSLAGMGGELFF.

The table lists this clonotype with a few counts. The CDR3 nucleotides read TGTGCCAGCAGCGTGCTGGGACTAGCGGGGGGGCATAATGAGCAGTTCTTC. This translates into CASSVLGLAGGHNEQFF. The chain recombines TRBV9 with TRBJ2-5; 16 nucleotides align to TRBD2. Near its end, the DNA agrees better with TRBJ2-1, so the J call may be wrong. The CDR3 loop spans 17 amino acids. Per the germline V gene, CDR1 is SGDLS and CDR2 is YYNGEE.

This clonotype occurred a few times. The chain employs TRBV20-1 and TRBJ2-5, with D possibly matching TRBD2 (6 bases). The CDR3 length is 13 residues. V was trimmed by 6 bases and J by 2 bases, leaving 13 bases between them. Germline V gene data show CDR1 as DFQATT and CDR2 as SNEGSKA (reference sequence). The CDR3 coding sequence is TGCAGTGCGGGCCGGACTAAGCAAGAGACCCAGTACTTC. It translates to CSAGRTKQETQYF.

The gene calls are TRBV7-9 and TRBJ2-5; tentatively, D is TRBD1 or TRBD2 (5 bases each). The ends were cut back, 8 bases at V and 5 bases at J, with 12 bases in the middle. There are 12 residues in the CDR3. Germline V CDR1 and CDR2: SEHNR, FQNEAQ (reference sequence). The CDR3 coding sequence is TGTGCCAGCCGCCGGGGCGCCGAGACCCAGTACTTC. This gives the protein CASRRGAETQYF.

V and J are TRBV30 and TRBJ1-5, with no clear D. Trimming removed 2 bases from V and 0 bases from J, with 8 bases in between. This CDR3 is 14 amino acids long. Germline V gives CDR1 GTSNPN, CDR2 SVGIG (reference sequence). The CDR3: CAWSPDVSNQPQHF. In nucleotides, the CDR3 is TGTGCCTGGAGTCCGGATGTTAGCAATCAGCCCCAGCATTTT.

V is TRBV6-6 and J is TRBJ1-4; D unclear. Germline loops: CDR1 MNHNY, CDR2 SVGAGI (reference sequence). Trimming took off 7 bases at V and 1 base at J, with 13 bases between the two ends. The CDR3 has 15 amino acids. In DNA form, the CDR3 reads TGTGCCAGCAACGGCCAGATTCAAACTAATGAAAAACTGTTTTTT. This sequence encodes CASNGQIQTNEKLFF.

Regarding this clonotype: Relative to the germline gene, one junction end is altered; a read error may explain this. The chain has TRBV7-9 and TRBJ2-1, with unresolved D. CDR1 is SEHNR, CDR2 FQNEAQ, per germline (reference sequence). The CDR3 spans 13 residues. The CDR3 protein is CASSSSSLGELFF. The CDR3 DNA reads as TGTGCCAGCAGCTCATCCTCCTTAGGAGAGCTGTTCTTC. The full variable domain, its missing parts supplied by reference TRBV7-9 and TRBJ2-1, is DTGVSQNPRHKITKRGQNVTFRCDPISEHNRLYWYRQTLGQGPEFLTYFQNEAQLEKSRLLSDRFSAERPKGSFSTLEIQRTEQGDSAMYLCASSSSSLGELFFGPGTRLTVL.

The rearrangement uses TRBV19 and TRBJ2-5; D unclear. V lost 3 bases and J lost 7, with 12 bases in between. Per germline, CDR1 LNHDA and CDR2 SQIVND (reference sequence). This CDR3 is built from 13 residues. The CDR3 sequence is CASSMSGPRTQYF. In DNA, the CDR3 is TGTGCCAGTAGTATGTCCGGTCCCAGGACCCAGTACTTC.

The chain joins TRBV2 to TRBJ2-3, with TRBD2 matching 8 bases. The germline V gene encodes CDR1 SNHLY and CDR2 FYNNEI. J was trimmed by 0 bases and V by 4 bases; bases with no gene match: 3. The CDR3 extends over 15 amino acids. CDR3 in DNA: TGTGCCAGCAGTGTAGCGGGGAGCAGCACAGATACGCAGTATTTT. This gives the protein CASSVAGSSTDTQYF.

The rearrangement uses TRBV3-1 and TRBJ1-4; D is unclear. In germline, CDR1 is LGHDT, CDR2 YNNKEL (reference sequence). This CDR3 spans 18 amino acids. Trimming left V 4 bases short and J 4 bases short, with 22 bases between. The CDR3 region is CASSLQRVAAASNEKLFF. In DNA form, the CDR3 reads TGTGCCAGCAGCCTCCAAAGGGTAGCGGCAGCTAGTAATGAAAAACTGTTTTTT.

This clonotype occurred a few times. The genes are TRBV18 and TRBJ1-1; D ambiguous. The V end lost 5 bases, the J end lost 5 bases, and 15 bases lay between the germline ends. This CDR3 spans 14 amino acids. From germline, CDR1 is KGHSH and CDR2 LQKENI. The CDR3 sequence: CASSSKVRSTEAFF. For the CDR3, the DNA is TGTGCCAGCTCATCCAAGGTCAGGAGTACTGAAGCTTTCTTT.

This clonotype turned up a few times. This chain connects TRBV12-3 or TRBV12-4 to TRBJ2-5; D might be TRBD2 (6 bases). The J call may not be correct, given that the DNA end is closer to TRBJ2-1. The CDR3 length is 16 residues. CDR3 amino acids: CASSSKSGSGLSEQFF. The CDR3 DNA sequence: TGTGCCAGCAGTTCGAAGTCGGGTAGCGGCCTCTCGGAGCAGTTCTTC.

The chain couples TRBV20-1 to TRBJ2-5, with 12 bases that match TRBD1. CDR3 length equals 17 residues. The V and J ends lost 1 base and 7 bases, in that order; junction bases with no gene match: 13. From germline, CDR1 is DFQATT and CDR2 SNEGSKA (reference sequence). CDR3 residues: CSARGPPGQGADWTQYF. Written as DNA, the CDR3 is TGCAGTGCTAGAGGCCCTCCGGGACAGGGGGCGGACTGGACCCAGTACTTC.

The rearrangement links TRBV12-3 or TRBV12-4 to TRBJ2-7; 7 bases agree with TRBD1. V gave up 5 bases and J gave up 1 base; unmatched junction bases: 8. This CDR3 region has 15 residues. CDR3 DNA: TGTGCCAGCAGTCGATGGACAGGCCTTTCCTACGAGCAGTACTTC. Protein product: CASSRWTGLSYEQYF.

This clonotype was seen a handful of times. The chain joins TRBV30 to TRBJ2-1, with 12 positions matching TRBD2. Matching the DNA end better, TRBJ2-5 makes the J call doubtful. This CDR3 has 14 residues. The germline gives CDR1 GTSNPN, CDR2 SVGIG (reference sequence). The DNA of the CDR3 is TGTGCCTGGGCTCCTAGCGGGGGGGTTAAGACCCAGTACTTC. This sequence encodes CAWAPSGGVKTQYF.

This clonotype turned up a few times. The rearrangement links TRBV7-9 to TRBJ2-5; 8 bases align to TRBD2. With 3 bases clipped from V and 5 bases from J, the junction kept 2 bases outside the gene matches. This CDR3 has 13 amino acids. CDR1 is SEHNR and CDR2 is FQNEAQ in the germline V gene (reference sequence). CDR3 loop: CASSFSGAETQYF. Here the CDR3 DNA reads TGTGCCAGCAGCTTTAGCGGGGCTGAGACCCAGTACTTC.

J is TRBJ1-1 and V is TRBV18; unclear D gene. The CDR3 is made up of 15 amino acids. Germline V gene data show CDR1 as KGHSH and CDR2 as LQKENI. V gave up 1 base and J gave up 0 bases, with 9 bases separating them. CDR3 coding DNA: TGTGCCAGCTCACCACGTCCAGATATGAACACTGAAGCTTTCTTT. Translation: CASSPRPDMNTEAFF.

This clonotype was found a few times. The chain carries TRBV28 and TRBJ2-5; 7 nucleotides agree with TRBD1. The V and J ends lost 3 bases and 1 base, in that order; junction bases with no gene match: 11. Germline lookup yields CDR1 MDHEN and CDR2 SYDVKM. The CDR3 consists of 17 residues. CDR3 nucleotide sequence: TGTGCCAGCAGTTTGGGGACCGGGACAGTGTTCCAAGAGACCCAGTACTTC. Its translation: CASSLGTGTVFQETQYF.

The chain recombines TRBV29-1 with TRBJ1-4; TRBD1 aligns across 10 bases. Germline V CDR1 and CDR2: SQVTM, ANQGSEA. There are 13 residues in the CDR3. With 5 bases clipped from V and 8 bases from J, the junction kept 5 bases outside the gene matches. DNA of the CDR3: TGCAGCGTTTCCGGGACAGGGGAGGAAAAACTGTTTTTT. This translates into CSVSGTGEEKLFF. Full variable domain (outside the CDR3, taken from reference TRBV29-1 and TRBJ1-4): SAVISQKPSRDICQRGTSLTIQCQVDSQVTMMFWYRQQPGQSLTLIATANQGSEATYESGFVIDKFPISRPNLTFSTLTVSNMSPEDSSIYLCSVSGTGEEKLFFGSGTQLSVL.

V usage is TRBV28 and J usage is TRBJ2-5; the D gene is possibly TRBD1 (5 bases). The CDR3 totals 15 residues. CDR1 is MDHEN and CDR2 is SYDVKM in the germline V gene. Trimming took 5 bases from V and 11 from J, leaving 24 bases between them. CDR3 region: CASSLSAGAGEEQYF. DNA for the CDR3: TGTGCCAGCAGTCTGTCGGCTGGGGCCGGAGAAGAGCAGTACTTC.

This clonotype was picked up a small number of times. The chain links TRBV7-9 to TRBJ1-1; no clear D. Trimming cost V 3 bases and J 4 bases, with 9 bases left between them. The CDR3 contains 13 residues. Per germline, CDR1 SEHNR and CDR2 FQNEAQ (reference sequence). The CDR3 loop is CASSFEGPTEAFF. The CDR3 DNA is TGTGCCAGCAGCTTTGAGGGTCCCACTGAAGCTTTCTTT.

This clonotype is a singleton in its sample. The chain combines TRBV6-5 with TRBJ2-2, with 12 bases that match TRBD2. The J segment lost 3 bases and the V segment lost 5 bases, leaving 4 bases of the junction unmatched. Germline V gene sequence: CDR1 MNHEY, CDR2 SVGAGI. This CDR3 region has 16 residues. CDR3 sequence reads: CASSPTSGRDTGELFF. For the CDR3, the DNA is TGTGCCAGCAGTCCGACTAGCGGGAGAGACACCGGGGAGCTGTTTTTT.

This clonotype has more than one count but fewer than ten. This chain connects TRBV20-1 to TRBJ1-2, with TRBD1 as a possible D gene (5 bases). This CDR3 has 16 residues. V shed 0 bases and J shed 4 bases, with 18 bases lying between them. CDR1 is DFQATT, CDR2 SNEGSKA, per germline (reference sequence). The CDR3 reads CSARDFQQVSAYGYTF. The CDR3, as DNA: TGCAGTGCTAGAGATTTCCAACAGGTTTCTGCCTATGGCTACACCTTC.